This T cell receptor beta chain was identified during a study of cytomegalovirus exposure and HLA in healthy donors. Study findings and constraints: An ancestry cluster, one associated with Asian ancestry, reportedly showed fewer N-insertions than the approximately 650-donor mean in a later analysis.

This CDR3 is 14 amino acids long. Losses at the gene ends were 6 bases for V and 6 bases for J; bases not matched to a gene: 10. Germline values: CDR1 MDHEN, CDR2 SYDVKM. Each donor was nominally healthy when sampled (though unrecorded immune exposures were likely). Concerning this clone: Its specificity is unknown.

Both 60 Vbeta primers and 13 Jbeta primers went into the PCR. Data came from immunoSEQ multiplex PCR; TCRdb stores just in-frame clones and leaves some out. This table has over 55,000 clones, 80% appearing once. The sample comprised PBMCs. The sequence was obtained from a woman aged 25 to 39 in good health and CMV-seronegative. The chain recombines TRBV28 with TRBJ2-7, with TRBD1 matching 8 bases. The CDR3 region is CASRTRGLASEQYF. CDR3 nucleotides: TGTGCCAGCAGGACCAGGGGGCTCGCCTCCGAGCAGTACTTC.